A selection of T cell receptor beta chains follows, all from one sample in a study of shared T cell receptors in the human thymus. Method: immunoSEQ multiplex PCR; TCRdb's copy keeps in-frame clones and lacks some. The sample contains 700,000 or so clones, around 85% of which appear only once. Separately, the same data were catalogued under a study of human thymus T cells.

The sequenced material came from thymocytes. The receptor set was obtained from a girl less than two years old with a congenital heart defect. Each CDR3 is given with its conserved first and last residue. D genes are given only for firm matches. A row's size may be missing; if present it is once, few, many or a size class.

- - TRBJ1-2 TRBV7-2 CASSLAISGGIRYSAGHKGYTF TGTGCCAGCAGCTTAGCTATATCGGGGGGAATTAGGTACTCGGCGGGGCATAAGGGCTACACCTTC
- TRBD1 TRBJ1-2 TRBV11-2 CASSPRTGGFYGYTF TGTGCCAGCAGCCCCCGGACAGGGGGTTTCTATGGCTACACCTTC
- - TRBJ1-5 TRBV28 CASSAPGGVESNQPQHF TGTGCCAGCAGTGCCCCGGGGGGGGTTGAGAGCAATCAGCCCCAGCATTTT
- TRBD1 TRBJ1-1 TRBV2 CASKRDRVNTEAFF TGTGCCAGCAAGAGGGACAGGGTGAACACTGAAGCTTTCTTT
- - TRBJ2-4 TRBV6-6 CASSAGTKNIQYF TGTGCCAGCAGCGCCGGGACCAAAAACATTCAGTACTTC
once TRBD2 TRBJ2-1 TRBV4-3 CASSQETSGGTNEQFF TGCGCCAGCAGCCAAGAGACTAGCGGGGGGACCAATGAGCAGTTCTTC
- - TRBJ1-2 TRBV4-1 CASSQGYGDGYTF TGCGCCAGCAGCCAAGGGTACGGGGATGGCTACACCTTC
- - TRBJ1-2 TRBV9 CASSARYEDRLYYGYTF TGTGCCAGCAGCGCCAGATACGAAGACAGGTTATATTATGGCTACACCTTC
- TRBD1 TRBJ1-2 TRBV7-3 CASSLTPGGQDEMITF TGTGCCAGCAGCTTAACCCCGGGGGGACAGGACGAGATGATAACCTTC
- - TRBJ1-1 TRBV5-1 CASRLKGLDTEAFF TGCGCCAGCAGGCTGAAGGGGCTCGACACTGAAGCTTTCTTT
- - TRBJ2-2 TRBV6-1 CASSVVGQTNTGELFF TGTGCCAGCAGTGTGGTTGGACAGACCAACACCGGGGAGCTGTTTTTT
- TRBD1 TRBJ1-5 TRBV28 CASSLMDRGLHQPQHF TGTGCCAGCAGTCTGATGGACAGGGGCCTCCATCAGCCCCAGCATTTT
- TRBD1 TRBJ1-2 TRBV4-1 CASSPEREQGYGYTF TGCGCCAGCAGCCCAGAGAGGGAACAGGGGTACGGCTACACCTTC
few TRBD1 TRBJ1-4 TRBV12-5 CASGLLGGIRNEKLFF TGTGCTAGTGGTTTGTTAGGGGGCATCCGGAATGAAAAACTGTTTTTT
- TRBD1 TRBJ1-5 TRBV7-6 CASSLRGQGIEPQHF TGTGCCAGCAGCTTAAGGGGACAGGGGATAGAGCCCCAGCATTTT
- TRBD2 TRBJ2-1 TRBV18 CASSPASGGTYNEQFF TGTGCCAGCTCACCAGCTAGCGGGGGGACCTACAATGAGCAGTTCTTC
- TRBD1 TRBJ1-1 TRBV14 CASSAVHEQGAPKSRGCDTEAFF TGTGCCAGCAGCGCAGTCCACGAACAGGGGGCGCCTAAAAGTCGCGGTTGTGACACTGAAGCTTTCTTT
once - TRBJ1-3 TRBV4-2 CASSPGTPGNTIYF TGTGCCAGCAGCCCCGGGACACCTGGAAACACCATATATTTT